This TCR beta chain was recovered during a study of technical replicates of blood from several donors. V lost 3 bases to trimming and J lost 0 bases, with 11 bases between them. The CDR3 length is 15 residues. The germline CDR1 and CDR2 sequences are SGHTA and FQGTGA. Generated by immunoSEQ multiplex PCR, the TCRdb table keeps only in-frame clones and is missing some. The sample has 50,000 to 70,000 clones, 75% to 90% seen once. The sequencing input was PBMCs. The receptor's source is a human donor in good health. Some clones in this sample may be carry-over from other donors' samples. This rearrangement joins TRBV7-3 to TRBJ1-2; D possibly corresponds to TRBD1 (6 bases). The CDR3: CASSLTGPSNYGYTF. DNA for the CDR3: TGTGCCAGCAGCTTGACAGGCCCCTCTAACTATGGCTACACCTTC.